The 6 T cell receptor beta chains given below trace back to one sample, sequenced in a study of T cell repertoires in ileal Crohn's disease. Repertoires were generated with immunoSEQ multiplex PCR, while TCRdb's copy carries only in-frame clones and drops some. The data show more than 6,500 clones, less than 80% seen once. The specimen was ileal tissue. Receptor source: an adult with Crohn's disease.

The table lists this clone with a count of one. The gene calls are TRBV5-1 and TRBJ2-2; 7 bases line up with TRBD1. Germline V lookup: CDR1 SGHRS, CDR2 YFSETQ. CDR3 length: 16 amino acids. Trimming at V came to 1 base and at J to 3 bases, leaving 6 bases not matched to a gene. CDR3: CASSLPRDSYTGELFF. In DNA, the CDR3 is TGCGCCAGCAGCTTGCCCCGGGACAGTTACACCGGGGAGCTGTTTTTT.

The chain recombines TRBV2 with TRBJ2-7; possible D gene TRBD2, 7 bases. Trimming stripped 6 bases from V and 0 bases from J, with 15 bases between. The CDR3 is 15 residues long. Germline assignment: CDR1 SNHLY and CDR2 FYNNEI. The DNA for the CDR3 is TGTGCCAGCAGGGGGGGGACATTACCCTCCTACGAGCAGTACTTC. Its translation is CASRGGTLPSYEQYF.

The J gene is TRBJ1-4, the V gene TRBV5-6; D is perhaps TRBD1 (6 bases). The CDR3 runs to 14 residues. Germline V gene lookup returns CDR1 SGHDT and CDR2 YYEEEE. The V end was cut by 2 bases, the J end by 5 bases, with 10 bases between. The CDR3 sequence is CASSFQGTNEKLFF. Here the CDR3 DNA reads TGTGCCAGCAGCTTTCAGGGGACGAATGAAAAACTGTTTTTT. The whole variable domain, filled in from reference TRBV5-6 and TRBJ1-4, reads DAGVTQSPTHLIKTRGQQVTLRCSPKSGHDTVSWYQQALGQGPQFIFQYYEEEERQRGNFPDRFSGHQFPNYSSELNVNALLLGDSALYLCASSFQGTNEKLFFGSGTQLSVL.

This clone was seen only a few times. This rearrangement joins TRBV9 to TRBJ1-4; D uncertain. CDR1 and CDR2 (germline): SGDLS, YYNGEE. This CDR3 is 15 amino acids long. V was cut by 0 bases and J by 5 bases, with 11 bases left in between. The CDR3 spells CASSVDSQKNEKLFF. The CDR3 bases are TGTGCCAGCAGCGTAGACAGCCAGAAAAATGAAAAACTGTTTTTT.

The chain links TRBV29-1 to TRBJ2-1; D is unresolved. The CDR3 is 13 amino acids. The germline V gene encodes CDR1 SQVTM and CDR2 ANQGSEA. V was trimmed by 5 bases and J by 3 bases, leaving 11 bases between them. CDR3: CSVTVSNYNEQFF. In nucleotides, the CDR3 is TGCAGCGTTACAGTTAGTAACTACAATGAGCAGTTCTTC.

This clone was seen a few times. The chain has TRBV5-4 and TRBJ2-3; possibly TRBD1 for D (5 bases). CDR3 length: 14 residues. The germline gives CDR1 SGHNT, CDR2 YYREEE (reference sequence). V lost 4 bases, J lost 0 bases, and 9 bases lay in between. CDR3 loop: CASSPQGSTDTQYF. CDR3 nucleotide sequence: TGTGCCAGCAGCCCCCAGGGTAGCACAGATACGCAGTATTTT.